The 25 T cell receptor beta chains reported below all come from one sample, sequenced in a study of graft-versus-host responses after intestinal transplantation. Libraries were prepared by immunoSEQ multiplex PCR; TCRdb keeps only in-frame clonotypes and omits some of them. The sample yields tens of thousands of clones, around 92% seen once. The sample was PBMCs, taken 98 days after intestinal transplantation. These receptors were taken from a human patient who received an intestinal transplant, so some T cells may come from the graft donor.

In nucleotides, the CDR3 is TGTGCCAGCACCTCGGACAGATCGAACACTGAAGCTTTCTTT. It yields the protein CASTSDRSNTEAFF. V is TRBV6-5 and J is TRBJ1-1; TRBD1 is a possible D gene (6 bases). The ends were cut back, 7 bases at V and 1 base at J, with 13 bases in the middle. Germline CDR1 MNHEY, CDR2 SVGAGI. The CDR3 is 14 residues long.

The chain couples TRBV6-1 to TRBJ1-6, with a weak D call TRBD1 (5 bases). The CDR3 sequence is 12 residues long. V lost 10 bases to trimming and J lost 7 bases, with 11 bases between them. Germline values: CDR1 MNHNS, CDR2 SASEGT. CDR3 DNA: TGTGCCATCCGGGGGGGAAATTCACCCCTCCACTTT. This gives the protein CAIRGGNSPLHF.

The J gene is TRBJ1-5, the V gene TRBV19; D ambiguous. V lost 6 bases and J lost 10, with 28 bases in between. CDR1 and CDR2 (germline): LNHDA, SQIVND (reference sequence). The CDR3 contains 17 residues. The CDR3 region is CASRREEQPPIGCPQHF. CDR3 sequence (DNA): TGTGCCAGTAGGAGGGAAGAACAGCCCCCCATTGGATGTCCCCAGCATTTT.

This clone was found a few times. The V and J genes are TRBV5-4 and TRBJ2-1; TRBD2 matches 11 bases. V was pared by 4 bases and J by 8 bases, with 8 bases of the junction left unmatched. Germline-derived CDR1 and CDR2 are SGHNT and YYREEE (reference sequence). The CDR3 sequence is 15 residues long. CDR3: CASSTRLAGKDEQFF. In DNA, the CDR3 is TGTGCCAGCAGCACCCGACTAGCGGGGAAAGATGAGCAGTTCTTC. Complete variable domain (other parts from reference TRBV5-4 and TRBJ2-1): ETGVTQSPTHLIKTRGQQVTLRCSSQSGHNTVSWYQQALGQGPQFIFQYYREEENGRGNFPPRFSGLQFPNYSSELNVNALELDDSALYLCASSTRLAGKDEQFFGPGTRLTVL.

This chain uses TRBV7-6 with TRBJ1-1; D is perhaps TRBD1 (6 bases). V lost 5 bases and J 2 bases, leaving 15 bases between the germline ends. The CDR3 sequence is 15 residues long. CDR1 is SGHVS and CDR2 is FNYEAQ in the germline V gene. CDR3 residues: CASSLGTNLNTEAFF. DNA for the CDR3: TGTGCCAGCAGCCTCGGGACAAACTTAAACACTGAAGCTTTCTTT.

CDR3 in amino acids: CATSRRTPGSNQPQHF. CDR3 nucleotides: TGTGCCACCAGCAGGCGGACCCCGGGAAGCAATCAGCCCCAGCATTTT. The rearrangement links TRBV15 to TRBJ1-5; no firm D call. From germline, CDR1 is LNHNV and CDR2 YYDKDF (reference sequence). CDR3 length: 16 amino acids. Between the trimmed V and J ends, which lost 3 bases and 1 base, there was a span of 13 bases.

This rearrangement joins TRBV7-3 to TRBJ2-3; 11 bases are shared with TRBD2. With 4 bases clipped from V and 5 bases from J, the junction kept 8 bases outside the gene matches. The germline CDR1 and CDR2 sequences are SGHTA and FQGTGA. CDR3 length: 16 residues. This CDR3 reads CASSSALAGGGDTQYF. CDR3 in DNA: TGTGCCAGCAGCTCCGCGCTAGCGGGAGGAGGAGATACGCAGTATTTT.

The V gene is TRBV5-1, the J gene TRBJ2-3; 8 bases fit TRBD1. This CDR3 has 16 residues. V was clipped by 4 bases and J by 1 base; unmatched bases: 8. From germline, CDR1 is SGHRS and CDR2 YFSETQ. CDR3 coding DNA: TGCGCCAGCAGCCTTCGAGGACAGGGCGGCACAGATACGCAGTATTTT. Its protein is CASSLRGQGGTDTQYF.

The chain couples TRBV14 to TRBJ1-1, with D perhaps matching TRBD1 (5 bases). Trimming stripped 0 bases from V and 4 bases from J, with 12 bases between. This CDR3 is built from 15 residues. The V gene's germline CDR1 is SGHDN and CDR2 FVKESK. In DNA form, the CDR3 reads TGTGCCAGCAGCCAAGATTTGGGGGGATTCACTGAAGCTTTCTTT. Translation: CASSQDLGGFTEAFF.

The J gene is TRBJ2-3, the V gene TRBV7-2; 12 bases line up with TRBD2. This CDR3 region has 19 residues. Germline assignment: CDR1 SGHTA and CDR2 FQGNSA. V lost 2 bases, J lost 9 bases, and 18 bases stayed unmatched. The CDR3 sequence is CASSLPSGGASTQLLTQYF. The CDR3 nucleotides read TGTGCCAGCAGCTTACCTAGCGGGGGGGCGAGTACCCAGCTTCTAACGCAGTATTTT. Full variable domain (missing parts from reference TRBV7-2 and TRBJ2-3): GAGVSQSPSNKVTEKGKDVELRCDPISGHTALYWYRQSLGQGLEFLIYFQGNSAPDKSGLPSDRFSAERTGGSVSTLTIQRTQQEDSAVYLCASSLPSGGASTQLLTQYFGPGTRLTVL.

This clone was seen only once. The chain joins TRBV5-1 to TRBJ2-1; unclear D gene. CDR3 length: 13 amino acids. V gave up 4 bases and J gave up 5 bases, with 10 bases separating them. Per germline, CDR1 SGHRS and CDR2 YFSETQ. This CDR3 reads CASSPAPHNEQFF. The CDR3 DNA sequence: TGCGCCAGCAGCCCCGCCCCCCACAATGAGCAGTTCTTC.

The CDR3 nucleotides are TGTGCCAGCAGCTTCGGGGCGGGAGGGTACAATGAGCAGTTCTTC. Its translation: CASSFGAGGYNEQFF. This chain links TRBV7-3 with TRBJ2-1; 9 bases align to TRBD2. The V segment lost 3 bases and the J segment 4 bases; nucleotides outside the gene matches: 4. The CDR3 spans 15 residues. Germline V gene lookup returns CDR1 SGHTA and CDR2 FQGTGA. The full variable domain, its missing parts supplied by reference TRBV7-3 and TRBJ2-1, is GAGVSQTPSNKVTEKGKYVELRCDPISGHTALYWYRQSLGQGPEFLIYFQGTGAADDSGLPNDRFFAVRPEGSVSTLKIQRTERGDSAVYLCASSFGAGGYNEQFFGPGTRLTVL.

The chain couples TRBV27 to TRBJ2-5; D perhaps matches TRBD1 (6 bases). This CDR3 is 15 amino acids long. From germline, CDR1 is MNHEY and CDR2 SMNVEV (reference sequence). Trimming stripped 5 bases from V and 1 base from J, with 14 bases between. CDR3 in DNA: TGTGCCAGCAGTCCACAACAGGGAACCCAAGAGACCCAGTACTTC. It encodes CASSPQQGTQETQYF.

The V call is TRBV7-3, the J call TRBJ2-3, with TRBD2 matching over 12 bases. V dropped 5 bases and J dropped 5; count of bases not matched to a gene: 5. The germline V gene encodes CDR1 SGHTA and CDR2 FQGTGA. This CDR3 comprises 15 residues. CDR3 protein: CASSPLAGGLDTQYF. CDR3 sequence (DNA): TGTGCCAGCAGCCCCCTAGCGGGAGGGCTAGATACGCAGTATTTT.

V gene TRBV7-9 combines with J gene TRBJ2-1; no clear D. The CDR3 length is 13 residues. CDR1 and CDR2 from the germline V gene are SEHNR and FQNEAQ (reference sequence). V lost 1 base, J lost 9 bases, and 10 bases lay in between. CDR3 sequence (DNA): TGTGCCAGCAGCTTAGAGCCCGATGCTGAGCAGTTCTTC. Its translation: CASSLEPDAEQFF. Together with reference TRBV7-9 and TRBJ2-1, the CDR3 gives the full variable domain: DTGVSQNPRHKITKRGQNVTFRCDPISEHNRLYWYRQTLGQGPEFLTYFQNEAQLEKSRLLSDRFSAERPKGSFSTLEIQRTEQGDSAMYLCASSLEPDAEQFFGPGTRLTVL.

Here the CDR3 DNA reads TGTGCCAGCAGCTTAGTCCTTGACAGGGGGACAGATACGCAGTATTTT. It codes for CASSLVLDRGTDTQYF. The V gene is TRBV13, the J gene TRBJ2-3, with 9 bases identical to TRBD1. J lost 3 bases, V lost 1 base, and 5 bases had no gene match. The germline gives CDR1 PRHDT, CDR2 FYEKMQ (reference sequence). This CDR3 has 16 residues.

With regard to this clone: Compared with germline, one end of the junction differs, possibly owing to a read error. The chain employs TRBV4-1 and TRBJ1-1; D unresolved. Germline CDR1 and CDR2: MGHRA and YSYEKL. CDR3 length: 14 residues. In DNA form, the CDR3 reads TGTGCCAGCAGCCTTGAACGGGCGAACACTGAAGCTTTCTTT. Translated: CASSLERANTEAFF.

The chain carries TRBV5-4 and TRBJ2-3; D ambiguous. V was cut by 0 bases and J by 10 bases, with 15 bases left in between. The CDR3 spans 14 residues. Germline assignment: CDR1 SGHNT and CDR2 YYREEE (reference sequence). CDR3: CASSLGLASESQYF. The CDR3 region has the DNA TGTGCCAGCAGCTTGGGACTGGCCTCTGAATCGCAGTATTTT.

This clone occurred once. The V call is TRBV7-2, the J call TRBJ2-5; D possibly uses TRBD1 or TRBD2 (5 bases each). V shed 3 bases and J shed 2 bases, with 13 bases lying between them. The CDR3 covers 15 residues. Germline-derived CDR1 and CDR2 are SGHTA and FQGNSA. The CDR3 sequence: CASSFWGFPQETQYF. The CDR3 nucleotides read TGTGCCAGCAGCTTCTGGGGGTTTCCTCAAGAGACCCAGTACTTC.

V and J are TRBV25-1 and TRBJ2-1; D unclear. Trimming took off 3 bases at V and 4 bases at J, with 1 base between the two ends. CDR3 length: 11 amino acids. Germline CDR1 reads MGHDK; CDR2 reads SYGVNS. This chain's CDR3 is CASSEYNEQFF. The DNA for the CDR3 is TGTGCCAGCAGTGAGTACAATGAGCAGTTCTTC.

Only one count was recorded for this clone. This chain connects TRBV11-3 to TRBJ1-1, with TRBD1 as a possible D gene (6 bases). Germline values: CDR1 SGHNT, CDR2 YENEEA. V was clipped by 1 base and J by 5 bases, with 11 bases between them. The CDR3 contains 14 residues. The CDR3 sequence: CASSLAQGRTEAFF. Written as DNA, the CDR3 is TGTGCCAGCAGCTTAGCTCAGGGGAGGACTGAAGCTTTCTTT.

This clone was recorded once. This chain links TRBV6-5 with TRBJ2-7; 7 bases map to TRBD2. The V gene's germline CDR1 is MNHEY and CDR2 SVGAGI. CDR3 length: 16 amino acids. Trimming at V came to 0 bases and at J to 2 bases, leaving 7 bases not matched to a gene. CDR3 sequence: CASSYSIQRGPYEQYF. Here the CDR3 DNA reads TGTGCCAGCAGTTACTCGATACAGCGGGGCCCCTACGAGCAGTACTTC.

The chain uses TRBV28 and TRBJ2-4; 9 bases agree with TRBD2. The CDR3 has 17 residues. J was trimmed by 1 base and V by 4 bases; bases with no gene match: 8. In germline, CDR1 is MDHEN, CDR2 SYDVKM. CDR3 DNA sequence: TGTGCCAGCAGTTCCTCTAGCGGGATTCGGGCCAAAAACATTCAGTACTTC. It is translated as CASSSSSGIRAKNIQYF.

V is TRBV9 and J is TRBJ2-2; 10 nucleotides match TRBD2. Per the germline V gene, CDR1 is SGDLS and CDR2 is YYNGEE. Trimming cost V 4 bases and J 7 bases; bases outside gene matches: 10. This CDR3 is built from 16 residues. The CDR3 region is CASSPMLAGVIGELFF. As DNA, the CDR3 is TGTGCCAGCAGCCCCATGCTAGCGGGGGTCATCGGGGAGCTGTTTTTT.

The V gene is TRBV4-1, the J gene TRBJ1-1; no clear D. Germline-derived CDR1 and CDR2 are MGHRA and YSYEKL. The CDR3 is made up of 15 amino acids. With 0 bases removed from V and 0 bases from J, the gap between germline ends came to 8 bases. The CDR3 coding sequence is TGCGCCAGCAGCCAAGATCCGGATATGAACACTGAAGCTTTCTTT. Translating it yields CASSQDPDMNTEAFF.